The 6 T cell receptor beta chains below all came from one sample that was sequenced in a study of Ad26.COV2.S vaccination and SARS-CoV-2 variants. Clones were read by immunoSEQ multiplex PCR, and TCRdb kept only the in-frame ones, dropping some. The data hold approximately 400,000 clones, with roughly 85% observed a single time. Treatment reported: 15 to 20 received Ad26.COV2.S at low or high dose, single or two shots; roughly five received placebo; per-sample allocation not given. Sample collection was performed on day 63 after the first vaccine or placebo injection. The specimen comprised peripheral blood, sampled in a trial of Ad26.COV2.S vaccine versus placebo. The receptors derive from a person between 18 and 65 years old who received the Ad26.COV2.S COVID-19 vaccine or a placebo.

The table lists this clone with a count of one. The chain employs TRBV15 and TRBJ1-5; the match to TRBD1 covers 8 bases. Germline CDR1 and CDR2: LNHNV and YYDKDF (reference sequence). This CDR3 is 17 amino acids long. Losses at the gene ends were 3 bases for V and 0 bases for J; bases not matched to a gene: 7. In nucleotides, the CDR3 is TGTGCCACCAGCAGGGACGGACAGGGAAATAGCAATCAGCCCCAGCATTTT. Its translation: CATSRDGQGNSNQPQHF.

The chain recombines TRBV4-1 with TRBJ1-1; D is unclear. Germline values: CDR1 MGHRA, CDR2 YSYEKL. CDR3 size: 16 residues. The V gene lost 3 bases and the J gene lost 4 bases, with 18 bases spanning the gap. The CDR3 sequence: CASSQYFGLKITEAFF. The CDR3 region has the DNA TGCGCCAGCAGCCAGTATTTCGGACTGAAAATCACTGAAGCTTTCTTT.

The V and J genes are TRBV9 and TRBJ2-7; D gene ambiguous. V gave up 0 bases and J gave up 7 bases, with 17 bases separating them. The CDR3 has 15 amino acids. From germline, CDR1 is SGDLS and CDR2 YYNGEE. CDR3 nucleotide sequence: TGTGCCAGCAGCGTAGAGCCCAGGCCCCCGAGGGAGCAGTACTTC. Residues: CASSVEPRPPREQYF.

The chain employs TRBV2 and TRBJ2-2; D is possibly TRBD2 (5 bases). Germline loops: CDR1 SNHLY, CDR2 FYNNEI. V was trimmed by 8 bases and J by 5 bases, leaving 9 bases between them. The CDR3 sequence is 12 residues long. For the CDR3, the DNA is TGTGCCAGCGACCGAGGGACCGGGGAGCTGTTTTTT. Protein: CASDRGTGELFF.

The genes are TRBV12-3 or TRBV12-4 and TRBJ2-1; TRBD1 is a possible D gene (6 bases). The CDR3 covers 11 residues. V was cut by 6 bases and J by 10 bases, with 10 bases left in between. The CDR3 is CASSVGQEQFF. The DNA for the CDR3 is TGTGCCAGCAGCGTCGGACAGGAGCAGTTCTTC.

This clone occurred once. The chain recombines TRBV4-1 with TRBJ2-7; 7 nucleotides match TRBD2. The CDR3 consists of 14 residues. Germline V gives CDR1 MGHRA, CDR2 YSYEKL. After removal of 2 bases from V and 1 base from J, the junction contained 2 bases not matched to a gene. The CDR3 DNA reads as TGCGCCAGCAGCCAACAGCGGGGATCCTACGAGCAGTACTTC. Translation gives CASSQQRGSYEQYF.